These 10 T cell receptor beta chains were sequenced from one sample in a study of monozygotic twins with inflammatory bowel disease. TCRdb reanalyzed the 5' RACE reads, giving one entry per CDR3 protein sequence and no DNA. This sample's clone table lists around 47,000 distinct CDR3 sequences. The sample consisted of blood. The receptors derive from a human donor with ulcerative colitis or Crohn's disease, or a healthy co-twin of an affected twin (not recorded which).

The chain employs TRBV18 and TRBJ2-5. The CDR3 totals 15 residues. The germline V gene has CDR1 KGHSH and CDR2 LQKENI. The CDR3 loop is CASSPLQIFQETQYF. The complete variable domain, with remaining parts taken from reference TRBV18 and TRBJ2-5, reads NAGVMQNPRHLVRRRGQEARLRCSPMKGHSHVYWYRQLPEEGLKFMVYLQKENIIDESGMPKERFSAEFPKEGPSILRIQQVVRGDSAAYFCASSPLQIFQETQYFGPGTRLLVL.

The rearrangement joins TRBV5-1 to TRBJ1-1. Germline CDR1 reads SGHRS; CDR2 reads YFSETQ. This CDR3 spans 13 amino acids. This CDR3 reads CASSLNRETEAFF.

The chain joins TRBV6-6 to TRBJ1-2; the D gene TCRdb calls, TRBD1, cannot be checked with no DNA. The germline gives CDR1 MNHNY, CDR2 SVGAGI (reference sequence). The CDR3 consists of 11 residues. The CDR3 region is CASRGSYGYTF.

This chain connects TRBV24-1 to TRBJ1-2. From germline, CDR1 is KGHDR and CDR2 SFDVKD. The CDR3 spans 11 residues. This CDR3 reads CATETNYGYTF.

The chain carries TRBV7-2 and TRBJ2-1; absent DNA, TCRdb's TRBD1 call cannot be checked. In germline, CDR1 is SGHTA, CDR2 FQGNSA. This CDR3 has 16 amino acids. CDR3: CASSLQGGGIYNEQFF. The variable domain in full, with the rest retrieved from reference TRBV7-2 and TRBJ2-1, is GAGVSQSPSNKVTEKGKDVELRCDPISGHTALYWYRQSLGQGLEFLIYFQGNSAPDKSGLPSDRFSAERTGGSVSTLTIQRTQQEDSAVYLCASSLQGGGIYNEQFFGPGTRLTVL.

V and J are TRBV10-3 and TRBJ2-7; lacking DNA, the TRBD1 call made by TCRdb goes unchecked. Germline V CDR1 and CDR2: ENHRY, SYGVKD. CDR3 size: 15 residues. CDR3 amino acids: CAISESTGVSYEQYF.

The V and J genes are TRBV3-1 and TRBJ1-1. The CDR3 contains 15 residues. CDR1 is LGHDT and CDR2 is YNNKEL in the germline V gene (reference sequence). The CDR3 loop reads CASSQGVSGYTEAFF. Combining the CDR3 with reference TRBV3-1 and TRBJ1-1 gives the whole variable domain DTAVSQTPKYLVTQMGNDKSIKCEQNLGHDTMYWYKQDSKKFLKIMFSYNNKELIINETVPNRFSPKSPDKAHLNLHINSLELGDSAVYFCASSQGVSGYTEAFFGQGTRLTVV.

The V call is TRBV5-1, the J call TRBJ2-3; TCRdb's D gene call, TRBD2, goes unchecked for lack of DNA. The germline V gene encodes CDR1 SGHRS and CDR2 YFSETQ. CDR3 length: 21 amino acids. The CDR3 here is CASSSPSAGGLAGGPRDTQYF.

CDR3 sequence reads: CASTRGLRVNSPLHF. The chain carries TRBV6-1 and TRBJ1-6; checking the TCRdb D call of TRBD1 is not possible without DNA. The germline V gene encodes CDR1 MNHNS and CDR2 SASEGT. The CDR3 length is 15 residues.

The chain joins TRBV10-3 to TRBJ1-3. Per the germline V gene, CDR1 is ENHRY and CDR2 is SYGVKD. This CDR3 is 13 amino acids long. The CDR3 sequence is CAISEATGNTIYF.